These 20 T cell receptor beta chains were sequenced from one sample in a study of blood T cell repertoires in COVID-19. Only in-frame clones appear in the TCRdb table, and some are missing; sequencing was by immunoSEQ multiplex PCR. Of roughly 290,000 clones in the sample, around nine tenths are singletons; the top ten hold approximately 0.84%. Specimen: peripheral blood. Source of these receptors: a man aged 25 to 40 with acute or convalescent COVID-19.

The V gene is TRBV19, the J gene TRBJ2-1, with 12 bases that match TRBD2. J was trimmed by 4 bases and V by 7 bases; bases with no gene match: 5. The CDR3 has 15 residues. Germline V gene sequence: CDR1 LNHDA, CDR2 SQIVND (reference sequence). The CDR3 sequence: CASTIGLAGYNEQFF. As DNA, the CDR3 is TGTGCCAGTACCATAGGACTAGCGGGGTACAATGAGCAGTTCTTC. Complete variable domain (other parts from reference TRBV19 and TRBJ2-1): DGGITQSPKYLFRKEGQNVTLSCEQNLNHDAMYWYRQDPGQGLRLIYYSQIVNDFQKGDIAEGYSVSREKKESFPLTVTSAQKNPTAFYLCASTIGLAGYNEQFFGPGTRLTVL.

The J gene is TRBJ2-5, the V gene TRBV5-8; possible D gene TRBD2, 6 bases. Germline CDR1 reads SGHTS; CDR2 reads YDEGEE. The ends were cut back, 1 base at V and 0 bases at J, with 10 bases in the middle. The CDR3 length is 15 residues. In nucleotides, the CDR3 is TGTGCCAGCAGCTTGAGAAGGGACTACCAAGAGACCCAGTACTTC. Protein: CASSLRRDYQETQYF.

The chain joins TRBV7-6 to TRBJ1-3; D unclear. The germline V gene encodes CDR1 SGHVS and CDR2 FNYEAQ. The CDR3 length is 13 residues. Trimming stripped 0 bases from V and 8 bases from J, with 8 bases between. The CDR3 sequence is CASSLARGDTIYF. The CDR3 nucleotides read TGTGCCAGCAGCTTAGCGCGAGGAGACACCATATATTTT.

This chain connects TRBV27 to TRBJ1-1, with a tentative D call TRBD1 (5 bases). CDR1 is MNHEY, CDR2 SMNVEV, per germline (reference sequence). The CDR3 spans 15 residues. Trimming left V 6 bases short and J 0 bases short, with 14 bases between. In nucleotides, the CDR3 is TGTGCCAGCAGCCAAGACAGACTGATGAACACTGAAGCTTTCTTT. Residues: CASSQDRLMNTEAFF.

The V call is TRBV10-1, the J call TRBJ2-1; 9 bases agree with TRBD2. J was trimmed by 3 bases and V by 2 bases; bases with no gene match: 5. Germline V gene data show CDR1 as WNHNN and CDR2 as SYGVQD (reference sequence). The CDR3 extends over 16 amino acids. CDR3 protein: CASSENRRGGYNEQFF. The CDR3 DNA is TGCGCCAGCAGTGAGAATAGGCGGGGGGGCTACAATGAGCAGTTCTTC.

The DNA for the CDR3 is TGTGCCATCAGGCCAGGGACTACCTTCGATGGCTACACCTTC. Protein: CAIRPGTTFDGYTF. This chain connects TRBV10-3 to TRBJ1-2; TRBD1 might be the D (5 bases). Germline loops: CDR1 ENHRY, CDR2 SYGVKD. The CDR3 loop spans 14 amino acids. V was shortened by 6 bases and J by 6 bases, with 17 bases between the two germline ends.

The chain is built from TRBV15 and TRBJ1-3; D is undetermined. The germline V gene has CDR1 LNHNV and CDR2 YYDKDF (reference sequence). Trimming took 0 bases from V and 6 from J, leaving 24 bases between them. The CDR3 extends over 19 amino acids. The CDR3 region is CATSRDLGGQLKIANTIYF. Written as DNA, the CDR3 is TGTGCCACCAGCAGAGATTTAGGCGGGCAGCTGAAGATCGCAAACACCATATATTTT. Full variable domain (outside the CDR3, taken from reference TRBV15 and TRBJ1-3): DAMVIQNPRYQVTQFGKPVTLSCSQTLNHNVMYWYQQKSSQAPKLLFHYYDKDFNNEADTPDNFQSRRPNTSFCFLDIRSPGLGDTAMYLCATSRDLGGQLKIANTIYFGEGSWLTVV.

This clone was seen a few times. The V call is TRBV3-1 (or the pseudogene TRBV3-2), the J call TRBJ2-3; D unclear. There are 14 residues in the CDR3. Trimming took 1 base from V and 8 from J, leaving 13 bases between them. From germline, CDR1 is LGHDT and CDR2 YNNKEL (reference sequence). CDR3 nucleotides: TGTGCCAGCAGCCAAGCCCGGTCCACTCGTACGCAGTATTTT. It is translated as CASSQARSTRTQYF.

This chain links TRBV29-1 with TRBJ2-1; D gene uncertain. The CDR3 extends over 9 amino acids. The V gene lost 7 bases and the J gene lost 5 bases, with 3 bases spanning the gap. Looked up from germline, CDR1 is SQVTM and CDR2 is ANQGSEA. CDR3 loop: CSDNNEQFF. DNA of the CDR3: TGCAGCGACAACAATGAGCAGTTCTTC.

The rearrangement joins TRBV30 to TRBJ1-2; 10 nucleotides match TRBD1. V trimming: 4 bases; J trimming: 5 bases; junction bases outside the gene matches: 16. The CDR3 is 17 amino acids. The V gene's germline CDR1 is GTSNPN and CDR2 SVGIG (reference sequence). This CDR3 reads CAWNGNLRDRGIYGYTF. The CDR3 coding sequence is TGTGCCTGGAACGGAAATTTGAGGGACAGGGGAATTTATGGCTACACCTTC. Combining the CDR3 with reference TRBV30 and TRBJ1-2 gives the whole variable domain SQTIHQWPATLVQPVGSPLSLECTVEGTSNPNLYWYRQAAGRGLQLLFYSVGIGQISSEVPQNLSASRPQDRQFILSSKKLLLSDSGFYLCAWNGNLRDRGIYGYTFGSGTRLTVV.

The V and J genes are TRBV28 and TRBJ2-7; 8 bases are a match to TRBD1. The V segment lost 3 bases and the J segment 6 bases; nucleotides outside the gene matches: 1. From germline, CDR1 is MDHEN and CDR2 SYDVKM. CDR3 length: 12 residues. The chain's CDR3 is CASSFDRGEQYF. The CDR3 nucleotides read TGTGCCAGCAGTTTTGACAGGGGCGAGCAGTACTTC.

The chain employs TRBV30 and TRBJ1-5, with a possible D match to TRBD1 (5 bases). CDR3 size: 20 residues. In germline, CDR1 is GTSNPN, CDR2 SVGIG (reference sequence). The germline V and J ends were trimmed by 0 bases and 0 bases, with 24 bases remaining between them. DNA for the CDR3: TGTGCCTGGAGTGTACGGGGGTCAAGGGGAAGATTGTATAGCAATCAGCCCCAGCATTTT. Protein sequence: CAWSVRGSRGRLYSNQPQHF.

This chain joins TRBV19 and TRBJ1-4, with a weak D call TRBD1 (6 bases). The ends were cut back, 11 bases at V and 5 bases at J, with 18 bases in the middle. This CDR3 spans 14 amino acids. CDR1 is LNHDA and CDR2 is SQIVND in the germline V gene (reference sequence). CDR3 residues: CACMETGNNEKLFF. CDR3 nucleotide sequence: TGTGCCTGTATGGAAACAGGGAACAATGAAAAACTGTTTTTT. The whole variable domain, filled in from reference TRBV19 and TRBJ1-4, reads DGGITQSPKYLFRKEGQNVTLSCEQNLNHDAMYWYRQDPGQGLRLIYYSQIVNDFQKGDIAEGYSVSREKKESFPLTVTSAQKNPTAFYLCACMETGNNEKLFFGSGTQLSVL.

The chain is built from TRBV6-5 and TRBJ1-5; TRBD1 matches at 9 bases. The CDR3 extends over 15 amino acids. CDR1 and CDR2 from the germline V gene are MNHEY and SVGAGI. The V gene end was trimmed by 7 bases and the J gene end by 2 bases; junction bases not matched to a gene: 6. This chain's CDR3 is CASNPQGAGNQPQHF. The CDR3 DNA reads TGTGCCAGCAATCCACAGGGGGCAGGCAATCAGCCCCAGCATTTT.

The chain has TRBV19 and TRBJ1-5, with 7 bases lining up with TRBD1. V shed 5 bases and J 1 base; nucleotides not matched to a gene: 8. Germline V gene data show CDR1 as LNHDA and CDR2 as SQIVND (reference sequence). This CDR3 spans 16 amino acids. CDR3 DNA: TGTGCCAGTAGTTCTCCCCCGGGACAGAGCAATCAGCCCCAGCATTTT. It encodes CASSSPPGQSNQPQHF.

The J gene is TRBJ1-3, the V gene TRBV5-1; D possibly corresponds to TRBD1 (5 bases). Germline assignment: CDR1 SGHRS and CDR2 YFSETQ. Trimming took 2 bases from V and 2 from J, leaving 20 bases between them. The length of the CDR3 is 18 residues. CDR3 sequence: CASSLAPSGGSAGNTIYF. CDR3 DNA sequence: TGCGCCAGCAGCTTAGCCCCCTCGGGGGGGTCGGCTGGAAACACCATATATTTT.

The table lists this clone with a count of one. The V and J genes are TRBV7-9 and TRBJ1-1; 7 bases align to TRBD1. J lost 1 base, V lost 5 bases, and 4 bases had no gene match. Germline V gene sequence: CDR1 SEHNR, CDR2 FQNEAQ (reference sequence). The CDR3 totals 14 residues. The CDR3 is CASSIDRANTEAFF. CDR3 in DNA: TGTGCCAGCAGCATCGACAGGGCGAACACTGAAGCTTTCTTT.

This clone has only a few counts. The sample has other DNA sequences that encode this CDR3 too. In nucleotides, the CDR3 is TGTGCCAGCTCACCCGCGATAATGAACACTGAAGCTTTCTTT. The encoded protein is CASSPAIMNTEAFF. The V call is TRBV18, the J call TRBJ1-1; no firm D call. This CDR3 has 14 residues. Germline V CDR1 and CDR2: KGHSH, LQKENI. The germline V and J ends were trimmed by 3 bases and 0 bases, with 8 bases remaining between them.

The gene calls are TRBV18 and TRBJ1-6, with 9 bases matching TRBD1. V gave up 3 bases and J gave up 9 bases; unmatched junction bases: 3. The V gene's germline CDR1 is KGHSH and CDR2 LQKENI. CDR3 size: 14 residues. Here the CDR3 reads CASSPTGGASPLHF. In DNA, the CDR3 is TGTGCCAGCTCACCGACAGGGGGGGCTTCACCCCTCCACTTT.

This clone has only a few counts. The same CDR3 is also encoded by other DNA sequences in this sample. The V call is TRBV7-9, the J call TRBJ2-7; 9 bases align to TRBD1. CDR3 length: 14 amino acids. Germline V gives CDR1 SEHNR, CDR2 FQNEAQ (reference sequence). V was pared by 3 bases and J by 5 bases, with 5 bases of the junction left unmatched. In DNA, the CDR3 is TGTGCCAGCAGCTTCCCCGGACAGGGGAACGAGCAGTACTTC. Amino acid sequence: CASSFPGQGNEQYF.